This TCR beta chain was profiled in a study of T cell responses to AZD1222 COVID-19 vaccine (dated by TCRdb to the early 2020s). General notes on the study: TCR sequencing was performed for roughly 250 trial participants, of whom 200 to 210 were given two doses of AZD1222 and roughly 25 were given two doses of MenACWY control vaccine. Trial participants were enrolled into age subgroups of 18-55, 56-69 and 70-plus years, which contained 148, 28 and 57 TCR-sequenced participants, respectively. Beyond this particular receptor, the publication reports: Conclusions about previously exposed vaccinees are limited, since just 5 or 6 AZD1222 recipients were seropositive for SARS-CoV-2 at baseline. The whole spike protein was spanned by vaccine-associated CD4 TCRs, and dominant responses were seen in regions 160-218 and 743-854. In the small 56-69-year group, the increase in depth fell short of significance, most likely because of low power. Reportedly, almost half of the unique spike-specific TCRs recognized epitopes lying outside the regions that are mutated in the B.1.351 and B.1.1.7 variants. After two AZD1222 doses, both the breadth and the depth of spike-specific TCRs were significantly higher than at day 0 and than in MenACWY recipients. Most participants were white British and females outnumbered males, and the authors suggested that clonal diversity may have been underestimated. No day 14 peak-response samples were available, so repertoires were characterized only after the peak T cell response.

The label giving this sample's time point can be read as: baseline before first vaccination. This sample's treatment or condition label indicates: meningococcal conjugate vaccine given as trial control. Vaccinee samples were obtained from the UK trials COV001 and COV002, which included a single-blind randomized controlled phase 2/3 trial of AZD1222 (ChAdOx1 nCoV-19) in healthy adults. Trial participant PBMC samples were collected at day 0 and day 28 after the second dose for TCRbeta chain sequencing. The junction shows trimming of 1 base on V and 9 bases on J, and the gene matches do not reach 13 bases of it. From the cysteine up to the phenylalanine, the CDR3 has a length of 17 residues. CDR3 DNA is the only sequence kept; it has 51 bases, read in frame from the first base. CDR1 and CDR2 are read off the germline V gene as MDHEN and SYDVKM. Notes on this clone: Its recognized antigen is unknown. No much larger clone exists at a distance of one base, and base qualities are not known.

The CDR3 regions of human TCRbeta chains were subjected to immunosequencing. The original methods were these. TCRs in the repertoires were matched against a reference library of SARS-CoV-2-specific TCRs that had been generated with the MIRA antigen-specificity platform. Breadth meant the fraction of unique TCRs that were SARS-CoV-2-associated, whereas depth meant the fraction of total T cells that were SARS-CoV-2-associated. Using the MIRA data, every spike-specific TCR was mapped to the spike region that the TCR reacted to and assigned to either a CD4 or a CD8 class. Log10-transformed breadth and depth values were compared by one-way ANOVA with Sidak's multiple comparisons tests. What TCRdb holds here is the immuneACCESS table cut down to in-frame rearrangements. Part of the clones is not present; checked against another copy, under half of the missing clones reflect an unresolved V gene, and the others are unexplained. The DNA was the basis for D and trimming; V, J and clone size are from that table. This sample has about 120,000 clones in its table, and roughly 91% of those were observed once. Together, the top ten hold about 4.3% of the sample.

This specimen consisted of peripheral blood, obtained on day 0 of MenACWY control vaccination. Here the chain combines TRBV28 and TRBJ1-3; 9 bases in the middle match TRBD1. This receptor was taken from an adult in good health. The sequenced DNA: TGTGCCAGCAGTTTATCGGGGACAGGGAGTCTGGTTGGCACCATATATTTT. Its protein product is CASSLSGTGSLVGTIYF.